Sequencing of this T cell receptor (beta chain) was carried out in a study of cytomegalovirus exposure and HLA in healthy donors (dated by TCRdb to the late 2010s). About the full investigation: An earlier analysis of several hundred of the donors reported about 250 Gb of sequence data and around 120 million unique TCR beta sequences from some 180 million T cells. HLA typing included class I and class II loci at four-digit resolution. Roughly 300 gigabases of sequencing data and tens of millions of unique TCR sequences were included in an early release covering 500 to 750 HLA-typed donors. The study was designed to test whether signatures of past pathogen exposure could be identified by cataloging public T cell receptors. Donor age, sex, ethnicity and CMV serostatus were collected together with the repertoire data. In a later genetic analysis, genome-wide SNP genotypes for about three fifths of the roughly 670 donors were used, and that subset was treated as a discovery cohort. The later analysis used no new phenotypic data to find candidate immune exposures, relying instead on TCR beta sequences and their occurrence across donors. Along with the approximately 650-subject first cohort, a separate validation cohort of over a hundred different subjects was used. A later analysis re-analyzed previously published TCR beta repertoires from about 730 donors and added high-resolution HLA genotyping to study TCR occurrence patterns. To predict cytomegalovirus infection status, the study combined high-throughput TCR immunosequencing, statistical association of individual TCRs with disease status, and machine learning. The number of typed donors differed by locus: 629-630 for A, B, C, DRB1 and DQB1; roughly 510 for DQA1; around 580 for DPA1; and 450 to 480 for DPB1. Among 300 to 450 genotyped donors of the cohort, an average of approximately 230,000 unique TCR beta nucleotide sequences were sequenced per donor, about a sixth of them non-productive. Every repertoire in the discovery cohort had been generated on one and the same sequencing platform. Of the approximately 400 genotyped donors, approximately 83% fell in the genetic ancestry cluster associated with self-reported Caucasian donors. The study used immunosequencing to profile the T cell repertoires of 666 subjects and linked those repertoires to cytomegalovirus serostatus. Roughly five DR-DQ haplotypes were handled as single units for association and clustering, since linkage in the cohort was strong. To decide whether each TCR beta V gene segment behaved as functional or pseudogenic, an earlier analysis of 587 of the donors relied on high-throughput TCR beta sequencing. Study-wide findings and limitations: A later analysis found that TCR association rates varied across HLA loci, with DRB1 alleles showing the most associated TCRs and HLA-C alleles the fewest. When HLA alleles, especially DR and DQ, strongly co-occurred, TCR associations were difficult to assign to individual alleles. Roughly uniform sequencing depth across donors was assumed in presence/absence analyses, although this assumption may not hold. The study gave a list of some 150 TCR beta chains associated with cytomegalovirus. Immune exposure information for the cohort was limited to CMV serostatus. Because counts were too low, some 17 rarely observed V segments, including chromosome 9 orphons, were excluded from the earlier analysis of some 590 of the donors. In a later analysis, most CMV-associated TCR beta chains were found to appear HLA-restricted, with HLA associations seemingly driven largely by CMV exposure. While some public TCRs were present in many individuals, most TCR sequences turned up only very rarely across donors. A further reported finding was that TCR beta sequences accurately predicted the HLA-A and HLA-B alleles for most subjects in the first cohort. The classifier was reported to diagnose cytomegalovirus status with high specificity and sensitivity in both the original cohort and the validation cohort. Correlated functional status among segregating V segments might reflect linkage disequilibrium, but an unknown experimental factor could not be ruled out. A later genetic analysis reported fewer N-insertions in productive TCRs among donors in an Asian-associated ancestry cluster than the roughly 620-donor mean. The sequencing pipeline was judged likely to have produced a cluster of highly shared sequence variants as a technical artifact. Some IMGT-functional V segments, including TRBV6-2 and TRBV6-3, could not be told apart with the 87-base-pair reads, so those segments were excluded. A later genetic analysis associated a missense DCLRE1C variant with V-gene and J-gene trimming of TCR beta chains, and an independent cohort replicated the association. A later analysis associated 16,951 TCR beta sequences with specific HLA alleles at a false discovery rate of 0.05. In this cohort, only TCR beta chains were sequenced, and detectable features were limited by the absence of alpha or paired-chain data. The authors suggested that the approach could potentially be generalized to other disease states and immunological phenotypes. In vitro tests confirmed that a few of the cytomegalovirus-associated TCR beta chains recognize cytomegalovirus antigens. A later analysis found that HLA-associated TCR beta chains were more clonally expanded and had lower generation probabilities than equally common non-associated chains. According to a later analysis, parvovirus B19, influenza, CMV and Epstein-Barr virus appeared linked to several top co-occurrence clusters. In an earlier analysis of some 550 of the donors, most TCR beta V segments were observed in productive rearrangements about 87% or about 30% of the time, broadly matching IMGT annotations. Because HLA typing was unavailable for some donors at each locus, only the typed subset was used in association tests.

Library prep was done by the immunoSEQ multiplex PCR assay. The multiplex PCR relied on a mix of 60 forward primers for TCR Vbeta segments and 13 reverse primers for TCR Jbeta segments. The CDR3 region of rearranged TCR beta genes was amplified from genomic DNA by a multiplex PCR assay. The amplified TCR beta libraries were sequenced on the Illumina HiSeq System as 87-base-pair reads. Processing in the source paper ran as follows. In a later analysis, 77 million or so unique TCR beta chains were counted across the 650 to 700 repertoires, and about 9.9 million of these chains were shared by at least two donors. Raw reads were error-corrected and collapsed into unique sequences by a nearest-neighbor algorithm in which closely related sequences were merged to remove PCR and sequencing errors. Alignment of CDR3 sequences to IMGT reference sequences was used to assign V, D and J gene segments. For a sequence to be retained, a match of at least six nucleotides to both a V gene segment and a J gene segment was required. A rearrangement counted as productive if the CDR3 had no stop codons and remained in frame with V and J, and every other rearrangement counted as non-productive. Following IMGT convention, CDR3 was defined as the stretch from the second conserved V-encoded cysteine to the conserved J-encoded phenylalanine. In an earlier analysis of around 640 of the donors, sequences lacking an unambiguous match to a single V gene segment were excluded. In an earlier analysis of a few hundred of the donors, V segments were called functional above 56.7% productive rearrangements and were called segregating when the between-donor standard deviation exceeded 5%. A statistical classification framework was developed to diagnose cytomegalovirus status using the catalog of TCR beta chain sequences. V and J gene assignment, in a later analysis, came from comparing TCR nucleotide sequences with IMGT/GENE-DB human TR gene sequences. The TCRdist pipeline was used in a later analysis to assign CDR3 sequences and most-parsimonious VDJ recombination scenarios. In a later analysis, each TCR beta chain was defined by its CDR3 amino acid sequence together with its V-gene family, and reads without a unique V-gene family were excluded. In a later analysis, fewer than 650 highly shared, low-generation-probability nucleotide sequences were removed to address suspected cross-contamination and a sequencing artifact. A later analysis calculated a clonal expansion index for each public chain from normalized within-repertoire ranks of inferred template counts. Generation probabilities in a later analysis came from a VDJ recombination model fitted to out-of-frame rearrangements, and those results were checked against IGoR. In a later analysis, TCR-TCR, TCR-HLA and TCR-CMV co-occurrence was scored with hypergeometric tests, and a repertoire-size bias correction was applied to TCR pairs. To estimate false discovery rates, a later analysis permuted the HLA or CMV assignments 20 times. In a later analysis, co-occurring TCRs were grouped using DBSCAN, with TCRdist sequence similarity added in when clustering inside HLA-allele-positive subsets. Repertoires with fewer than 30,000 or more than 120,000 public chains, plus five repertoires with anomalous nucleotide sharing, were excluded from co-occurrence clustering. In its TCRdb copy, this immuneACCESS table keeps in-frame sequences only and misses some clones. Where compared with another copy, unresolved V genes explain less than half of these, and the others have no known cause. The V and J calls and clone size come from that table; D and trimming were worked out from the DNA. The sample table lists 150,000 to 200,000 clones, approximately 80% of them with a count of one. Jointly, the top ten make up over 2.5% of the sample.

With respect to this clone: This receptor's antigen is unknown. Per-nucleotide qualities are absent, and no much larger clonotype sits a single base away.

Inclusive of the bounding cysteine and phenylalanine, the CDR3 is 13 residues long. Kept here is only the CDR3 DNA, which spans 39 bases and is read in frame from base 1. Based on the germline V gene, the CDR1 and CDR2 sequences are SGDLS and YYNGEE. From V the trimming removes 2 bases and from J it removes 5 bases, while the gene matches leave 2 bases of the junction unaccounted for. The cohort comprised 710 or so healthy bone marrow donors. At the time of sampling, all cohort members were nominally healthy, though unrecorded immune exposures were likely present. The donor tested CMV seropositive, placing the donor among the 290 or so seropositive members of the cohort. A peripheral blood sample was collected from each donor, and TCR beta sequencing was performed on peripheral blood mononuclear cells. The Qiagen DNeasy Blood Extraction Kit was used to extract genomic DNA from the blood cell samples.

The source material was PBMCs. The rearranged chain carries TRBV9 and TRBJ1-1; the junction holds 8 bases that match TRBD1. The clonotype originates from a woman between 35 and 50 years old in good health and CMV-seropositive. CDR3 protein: CASSVTGGTEAFF. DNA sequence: TGTGCCAGCAGCGTCACAGGGGGAACTGAAGCTTTCTTT. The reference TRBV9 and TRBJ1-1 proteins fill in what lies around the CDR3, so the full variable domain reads DSGVTQTPKHLITATGQRVTLRCSPRSGDLSVYWYQQSLDQGLQFLIQYYNGEERAKGNILERFSAQQFPDLHSELNLSSLELGDSALYFCASSVTGGTEAFFGQGTRLTVV.